A selection of T cell receptor beta chains follows, all from one sample in a study of T cell changes during pregnancy in multiple sclerosis. Assay: immunoSEQ multiplex PCR; the TCRdb copy retains only in-frame clones and omits some. The table lists approximately 31,000 clones, around nine tenths of them singletons. This specimen consisted of CD8+ T cells from peripheral blood mononuclear cells, obtained in the second trimester of pregnancy. All receptors derive from a female donor with multiple sclerosis, enrolled in a pregnancy study. CDR3s include the opening cysteine and the closing phenylalanine or tryptophan. The D gene is left open where the match is weak. Expanded clones get a size class; other rows say once, few or many, or leave the size out.

size,V,D,J,DNA,CDR3
-,TRBV6-1,-,TRBJ2-7,TGTGGGGGGGGCGACTACGAGCAGTACTTC,CGGGDYEQYF
-,TRBV15,-,TRBJ2-2,TGTGCCACCAGCTACGGACAAGCGAACACCGGGGAGCTGTTTTTT,CATSYGQANTGELFF
-,TRBV9,-,TRBJ2-3,TGTGCCAGCAGCGTAGTTGATAGCGATACGCAGTATTTT,CASSVVDSDTQYF
-,TRBV6-1,-,TRBJ1-2,TGTGCCATTTCATTGTGGACAGCCGATTATGGCTACACCTTC,CAISLWTADYGYTF
-,TRBV7-9,TRBD2,TRBJ2-1,TGTGCCAGCAGACCCACTAGCGGAGCCTACAATGAGCAGTTCTTC,CASRPTSGAYNEQFF
-,TRBV9,TRBD1,TRBJ2-7,TGTGCCAGCAGCGATGACAGGGACTCCTACGAGCAGTACTTC,CASSDDRDSYEQYF
-,TRBV4-3,TRBD1,TRBJ1-4,TGCGCCAGCAGCCACCCACAGGGGGGAAGTGAAAAACTGTTTTTT,CASSHPQGGSEKLFF
once,TRBV5-6,TRBD2,TRBJ2-3,TGTGCCAGCAGCCGAGGACTAGCGGGAGCAGATACGCAGTATTTT,CASSRGLAGADTQYF
-,TRBV5-6,TRBD1,TRBJ1-2,TGTGCCAGCAGCTCGGGGACAGGGGGCCATGGCTACACCTTC,CASSSGTGGHGYTF
-,TRBV2,-,TRBJ1-4,TGTGCCAGCAGTGAACCCAGGGTTGAAAAACTGTTTTTT,CASSEPRVEKLFF
once,TRBV11-2,-,TRBJ2-7,TGTGCCAGCAGCTTCGACAGACCCTACGAGCAGTACTTC,CASSFDRPYEQYF
-,TRBV6-5,TRBD2,TRBJ2-1,TGTGCCAGCAGTTACTCTTCTAGCGGGGGTGAGCAGTTCTTC,CASSYSSSGGEQFF
-,TRBV5-4,-,TRBJ1-2,TGTGCCAGCAGCTCCCTCGGAGTGTCGGATGGCTACACCTTC,CASSSLGVSDGYTF
-,TRBV4-1,TRBD1,TRBJ1-1,TGCGCCAGCAGCCTTGGTTTGACAGGGGGCTCGGAAGCTTTCTTT,CASSLGLTGGSEAFF
-,TRBV7-2,TRBD2,TRBJ2-5,TGTGCCAGCAGCTTACCCGCGGGGGAACCGGGGGAGACCCAGTACTTC,CASSLPAGEPGETQYF
-,TRBV5-4,TRBD2,TRBJ2-1,TGTGCCAGCAGAGACGGGACTAGCAATGAGCAGTTCTTC,CASRDGTSNEQFF
-,TRBV4-3,-,TRBJ2-7,TGCGCCAGCAGCCAAGATGGGGCGTTGGGGGAGCAGTACTTC,CASSQDGALGEQYF
-,TRBV9,-,TRBJ2-3,TGTGCCAGCAGCCCGAGAGGGCGGGAACTTGCAGATACGCAGTATTTT,CASSPRGRELADTQYF
-,TRBV30,-,TRBJ2-2,TGTGCCTGGAGTAGGGGAGGCGGGGAGCTGTTTTTT,CAWSRGGGELFF
-,TRBV15,TRBD1,TRBJ1-2,TGTGCCACCAGCAGTCTATCAACGGGACAGGTCTATGGCTACACCTTC,CATSSLSTGQVYGYTF
-,TRBV11-3,TRBD2,TRBJ2-3,TGTGCCAGCAGCTCCCAACTAGCGGGAGGCACAGATACGCAGTATTTT,CASSSQLAGGTDTQYF
-,TRBV27,TRBD2,TRBJ2-4,TGTGCCAGCGCCAGCGGGGGGGCAAACATTCAGTACTTC,CASASGGANIQYF
-,TRBV19,-,TRBJ2-7,TGTGCCAGTAGTATTTTCGGGGGAACCTACGAGCAGTACTTC,CASSIFGGTYEQYF
-,TRBV18,-,TRBJ1-5,TGTGCCAGCTCACCAGCGGCAGACGAGCCCCAGCATTTT,CASSPAADEPQHF
-,TRBV11-2,TRBD2,TRBJ2-7,TGTGCCAGCAGCCCGACTAGCGAAGACCCTAGCGAGCAGTACTTC,CASSPTSEDPSEQYF